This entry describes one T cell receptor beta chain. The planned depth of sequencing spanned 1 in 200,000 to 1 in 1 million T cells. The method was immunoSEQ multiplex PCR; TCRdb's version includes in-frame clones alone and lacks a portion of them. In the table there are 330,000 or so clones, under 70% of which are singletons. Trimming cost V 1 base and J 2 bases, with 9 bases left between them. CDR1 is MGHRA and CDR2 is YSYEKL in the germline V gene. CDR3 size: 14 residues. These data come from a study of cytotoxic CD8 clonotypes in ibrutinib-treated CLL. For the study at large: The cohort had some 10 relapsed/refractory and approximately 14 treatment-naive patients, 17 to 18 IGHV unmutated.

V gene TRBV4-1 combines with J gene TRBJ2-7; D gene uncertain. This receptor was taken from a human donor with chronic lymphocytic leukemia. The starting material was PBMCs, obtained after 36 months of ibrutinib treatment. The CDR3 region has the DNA TGCGCCAGCAGCCAAGGTGGGCCGGCCTACGAGCAGTACTTC. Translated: CASSQGGPAYEQYF.